This passage covers 30 T cell receptor beta chains from one sample sequenced in a study of PD-1 blockade in classical Hodgkin lymphoma. Time point: cycle 4 day 1 (C4D1), after less than 7 weeks of nivolumab. Each patient relapsed following autologous stem cell transplantation, and prior brentuximab vedotin exposure differed. TCRdb keeps only in-frame clones here, not all; method: immunoSEQ multiplex PCR. The sample includes around 60,000 clones, about 90% of them seen just once. Sample: peripheral blood mononuclear cells (PBMCs), taken before the fourth cycle of nivolumab. The receptors come from a human donor with classical Hodgkin lymphoma.

The genes are TRBV10-1 and TRBJ2-5; unclear D gene. V shed 3 bases and J shed 3 bases, with 14 bases lying between them. This CDR3 has 15 amino acids. Germline values: CDR1 WNHNN, CDR2 SYGVQD (reference sequence). CDR3 DNA: TGCGCCAGCAGTGATGTCCGGGCCTCTAAAGAGACCCAGTACTTC. It yields the protein CASSDVRASKETQYF.

The rearrangement links TRBV12-5 to TRBJ2-5; TRBD1 or TRBD2 may be the D gene (5 bases each). Germline values: CDR1 LGHNT, CDR2 FRNRAP. The length of the CDR3 is 16 residues. V gave up 6 bases and J gave up 1 base, with 18 bases separating them. CDR3 DNA sequence: TGTGCTAGTGGCCCGTGGGACGCCTACCTCCAAGAGACCCAGTACTTC. The encoded protein is CASGPWDAYLQETQYF.

The chain recombines TRBV4-1 with TRBJ2-2; TRBD2 matches 8 bases. Trimming cost V 0 bases and J 4 bases; bases outside gene matches: 4. The CDR3 loop spans 16 amino acids. Germline V gives CDR1 MGHRA, CDR2 YSYEKL. CDR3 sequence reads: CASSQEASGGTGELFF. CDR3 DNA sequence: TGCGCCAGCAGCCAAGAGGCCAGCGGGGGCACCGGGGAGCTGTTTTTT.

The J gene is TRBJ2-7, the V gene TRBV4-1; a possible D gene is TRBD2 (6 bases). The CDR3 contains 15 residues. V was clipped by 3 bases and J by 7 bases, with 19 bases between them. Per the germline V gene, CDR1 is MGHRA and CDR2 is YSYEKL. In nucleotides, the CDR3 is TGCGCCAGCAGCCAGGCTACCCCGGGGGTGGGAGAGCAGTACTTC. It codes for CASSQATPGVGEQYF.

This chain uses TRBV6-1 with TRBJ2-1; TRBD1 agrees at 8 bases. The ends lost 8 bases at V and 8 bases at J; junction bases unmatched: 14. The CDR3 loop spans 15 amino acids. CDR1 is MNHNS and CDR2 is SASEGT in the germline V gene. The CDR3 sequence is CASRLTGALGDEQFF. CDR3 bases: TGTGCCAGCCGCTTGACAGGGGCGCTCGGCGATGAGCAGTTCTTC.

The gene calls are TRBV10-3 and TRBJ2-7; D is possibly TRBD2 (5 bases). Trimming pared 6 bases from V and 0 bases from J, leaving 9 bases between. The CDR3 contains 13 residues. Germline CDR1 ENHRY, CDR2 SYGVKD. In DNA, the CDR3 is TGTGCCATCAGGGAAGGGAGCTCCTACGAGCAGTACTTC. Translated: CAIREGSSYEQYF.

V gene TRBV30 combines with J gene TRBJ2-7, with D uncertain. V gave up 4 bases and J gave up 1 base, with 14 bases separating them. There are 14 residues in the CDR3. Germline lookup yields CDR1 GTSNPN and CDR2 SVGIG (reference sequence). Written as DNA, the CDR3 is TGTGCCTGGAACCACGGGTTAGGTTCCTACGAGCAGTACTTC. Its protein product is CAWNHGLGSYEQYF.

This rearrangement joins TRBV29-1 to TRBJ2-5; D is unresolved. V was cut by 5 bases and J by 3 bases, with 10 bases left in between. Germline V lookup: CDR1 SQVTM, CDR2 ANQGSEA. CDR3 length equals 12 residues. CDR3 sequence (DNA): TGCAGCGTTATTTGGCAGAAAGAGACCCAGTACTTC. Its translation is CSVIWQKETQYF.

CDR3 sequence reads: CASSFSDRGQNQPQHF. The CDR3 DNA follows: TGTGCCAGCAGCTTCTCGGACAGGGGGCAAAATCAGCCCCAGCATTTT. V is TRBV7-9 and J is TRBJ1-5; 11 bases line up with TRBD1. The CDR3 loop spans 16 amino acids. Germline assignment: CDR1 SEHNR and CDR2 FQNEAQ (reference sequence). V gave up 3 bases and J gave up 4 bases; unmatched junction bases: 5.

The chain has TRBV2 and TRBJ2-7; D is possibly TRBD2 (7 bases). V lost 9 bases to trimming and J lost 3 bases, with 18 bases between them. CDR1 is SNHLY and CDR2 is FYNNEI in the germline V gene. The CDR3 consists of 14 residues. This CDR3 is CARGGRPSFYEQYF. CDR3 bases: TGTGCCAGGGGGGGGCGGCCCTCCTTCTACGAGCAGTACTTC.

As regards this clone: Other DNA sequences within the sample encode an identical CDR3. CDR3 nucleotide sequence: TGTGCCAGCCCGGCAGGGCAGGGGTCTCAGGACACTGAAGCTTTCTTT. Translating gives CASPAGQGSQDTEAFF. This chain links TRBV27 with TRBJ1-1; perhaps TRBD1 as D (6 bases). V shed 8 bases and J shed 3 bases, with 22 bases lying between them. In germline, CDR1 is MNHEY, CDR2 SMNVEV (reference sequence). This CDR3 has 16 residues.

The rearrangement links TRBV10-3 to TRBJ2-1; TRBD2 aligns across 10 bases. The CDR3 consists of 15 residues. Trimming took 10 bases from V and 0 from J; bases not matched to a gene: 6. The germline gives CDR1 ENHRY, CDR2 SYGVKD. In DNA, the CDR3 is TGTGCCACAAGTCTAGCGGGAGACTCCTACAATGAGCAGTTCTTC. Its protein product is CATSLAGDSYNEQFF.

This chain connects TRBV4-1 to TRBJ1-4; 7 positions match TRBD1. V lost 2 bases and J lost 8; bases outside the gene matches: 8. Germline CDR1 MGHRA, CDR2 YSYEKL. The CDR3 sequence is 15 residues long. CDR3 region: CASSQPPGTAEKLFF. CDR3 sequence (DNA): TGCGCCAGCAGCCAACCTCCCGGGACAGCCGAAAAACTGTTTTTT.

V usage is TRBV10-3 and J usage is TRBJ2-6, with 8 bases identical to TRBD1. The germline V gene has CDR1 ENHRY and CDR2 SYGVKD. This CDR3 contains 19 residues. The trim removed 5 bases at V and 0 bases at J, leaving 12 bases unmatched. The CDR3 DNA sequence: TGTGCCATCAGTAAGAGGGGGGACAGGATAATCTCTGGGGCCAACGTCCTGACTTTC. Residues: CAISKRGDRIISGANVLTF.

The gene calls are TRBV6-5 and TRBJ2-3; D remains ambiguous. This CDR3 region has 14 residues. V was clipped by 2 bases and J by 3 bases, with 9 bases between them. Germline values: CDR1 MNHEY, CDR2 SVGAGI. The CDR3 loop reads CASSYTVVTDTQYF. The CDR3 DNA follows: TGTGCCAGCAGTTACACTGTAGTGACAGATACGCAGTATTTT.

The chain uses TRBV19 and TRBJ2-1, with D possibly matching TRBD2 (5 bases). Germline-derived CDR1 and CDR2 are LNHDA and SQIVND (reference sequence). The CDR3 spans 13 residues. V was clipped by 9 bases and J by 4 bases, with 13 bases between them. The CDR3 here is CASLAQGYNEQFF. Written as DNA, the CDR3 is TGTGCCAGCCTAGCCCAAGGGTACAATGAGCAGTTCTTC.

The chain combines TRBV6-4 with TRBJ2-1; TRBD2 matches 14 bases. This CDR3 contains 15 residues. V was clipped by 5 bases and J by 6 bases; unmatched bases: 3. Germline CDR1 and CDR2: MRHNA and SNTAGT. This chain's CDR3 is CASSPTSGGANEQFF. In DNA form, the CDR3 reads TGTGCCAGCAGTCCGACTAGCGGGGGGGCCAATGAGCAGTTCTTC.

The chain joins TRBV7-9 to TRBJ2-7, with 12 bases identical to TRBD2. There are 16 residues in the CDR3. CDR1 and CDR2 (germline): SEHNR, FQNEAQ (reference sequence). J was trimmed by 7 bases and V by 6 bases; bases with no gene match: 13. The DNA for the CDR3 is TGTGCCAGCAGGGCTTGGGCTAGCGGGAGGGCTGGGGAGCAGTACTTC. This encodes CASRAWASGRAGEQYF.

The V call is TRBV2, the J call TRBJ2-1, with a possible D match to TRBD2 (7 bases). Trimming removed 7 bases from V and 14 bases from J, with 15 bases in between. The CDR3 is 11 amino acids. Germline CDR1 SNHLY, CDR2 FYNNEI. Here the CDR3 reads CASKGGAEEFF. Written as DNA, the CDR3 is TGTGCCAGCAAGGGGGGGGCCGAGGAGTTCTTC.

The chain recombines TRBV6-1 with TRBJ1-5; 8 bases are shared with TRBD1. Germline lookup yields CDR1 MNHNS and CDR2 SASEGT. CDR3 length: 15 amino acids. Trimming removed 6 bases from V and 3 bases from J; junction bases left unmatched: 7. The CDR3 sequence: CASRSTGAINQPQHF. CDR3 coding DNA: TGTGCCAGCAGGTCGACAGGGGCGATCAATCAGCCCCAGCATTTT.

The chain is built from TRBV7-2 and TRBJ1-3; possibly TRBD1 for D (5 bases). Trimming took 2 bases from V and 4 from J, leaving 9 bases between them. Germline CDR1 SGHTA, CDR2 FQGNSA. The CDR3 is 14 residues long. The DNA of the CDR3 is TGTGCCAGCAGCTTACGGGGGATCGGAAACACCATATATTTT. As protein: CASSLRGIGNTIYF.

As DNA, the CDR3 is TGTGCCTGCACCACCCTTAGGACAGGGGACACTAACTATGGCTACACCTTC. Its translation: CACTTLRTGDTNYGYTF. The V gene is TRBV30, the J gene TRBJ1-2; 9 bases map to TRBD1. CDR1 is GTSNPN and CDR2 is SVGIG in the germline V gene (reference sequence). CDR3 length: 17 amino acids. The trim removed 6 bases at V and 0 bases at J, leaving 14 bases unmatched.

This sequence joins TRBV7-2 and TRBJ2-3; D gene uncertain. The V end was cut by 2 bases, the J end by 6 bases, with 3 bases between. The CDR3 is made up of 11 amino acids. The germline V gene has CDR1 SGHTA and CDR2 FQGNSA. The CDR3 DNA sequence: TGTGCCAGCAGCTTAAGGGATACGCAGTATTTT. Amino acids: CASSLRDTQYF.

The chain recombines TRBV19 with TRBJ2-7, with 10 bases fitting TRBD1. The CDR3 runs 16 residues. CDR1 is LNHDA and CDR2 is SQIVND in the germline V gene (reference sequence). Losses at the gene ends were 5 bases for V and 4 bases for J; bases not matched to a gene: 11. In nucleotides, the CDR3 is TGTGCCAGTAGTGCGGAGTTTGGGACAGGGGCTTACGAGCAGTACTTC. The encoded protein is CASSAEFGTGAYEQYF.

The chain joins TRBV5-1 to TRBJ1-4; no definite D call. The CDR3 has 14 amino acids. CDR1 is SGHRS, CDR2 YFSETQ, per germline. V was clipped by 4 bases and J by 0 bases, with 7 bases between them. The CDR3 bases are TGCGCCAGCAGCCTAAGTGCAACTAATGAAAAACTGTTTTTT. Its translation: CASSLSATNEKLFF.

V gene TRBV18 combines with J gene TRBJ1-5, with TRBD1 matching 7 bases. Germline CDR1 KGHSH, CDR2 LQKENI. The length of the CDR3 is 15 residues. V trimming: 6 bases; J trimming: 0 bases; junction bases outside the gene matches: 5. The CDR3 spells CASSPRTGSNQPQHF. The DNA for the CDR3 is TGTGCCAGCTCCCCGCGGACAGGTAGCAATCAGCCCCAGCATTTT.

The chain employs TRBV5-5 and TRBJ2-1, with unresolved D. The V gene's germline CDR1 is SGHKS and CDR2 YYEKEE (reference sequence). The CDR3 runs to 13 residues. Trimming stripped 0 bases from V and 8 bases from J, with 9 bases between. CDR3 nucleotides: TGTGCCAGCAGCTTGGGGCCGTGGGATGAGCAGTTCTTC. This encodes CASSLGPWDEQFF. The full variable domain, its missing parts supplied by reference TRBV5-5 and TRBJ2-1, is DAGVTQSPTHLIKTRGQQVTLRCSPISGHKSVSWYQQVLGQGPQFIFQYYEKEERGRGNFPDRFSARQFPNYSSELNVNALLLGDSALYLCASSLGPWDEQFFGPGTRLTVL.

The rearrangement links TRBV6-1 to TRBJ1-5; 12 bases agree with TRBD1. The V segment lost 7 bases and the J segment 7 bases; nucleotides outside the gene matches: 8. The CDR3 contains 15 residues. CDR1 is MNHNS, CDR2 SASEGT, per germline. The CDR3 is CASNPGTGGVQPQHF. The CDR3 DNA is TGTGCCAGCAATCCCGGGACAGGGGGCGTCCAGCCCCAGCATTTT.

This chain joins TRBV11-3 and TRBJ2-7, with 7 bases matching TRBD1. Germline V gene data show CDR1 as SGHNT and CDR2 as YENEEA. The CDR3 totals 13 residues. Losses at the gene ends were 5 bases for V and 6 bases for J; bases not matched to a gene: 7. CDR3 loop: CASSRGTGVEQYF. DNA for the CDR3: TGTGCCAGCAGCCGTGGAACAGGGGTCGAGCAGTACTTC.

The chain couples TRBV28 to TRBJ2-1, with 9 bases lining up with TRBD2. This CDR3 is 12 amino acids long. With 7 bases clipped from V and 7 bases from J, the junction kept 2 bases outside the gene matches. The germline CDR1 and CDR2 sequences are MDHEN and SYDVKM. The DNA of the CDR3 is TGTGCCAGCACTAGCGGGGTGAATGAGCAGTTCTTC. Protein sequence: CASTSGVNEQFF.